The 27 T cell receptor delta chains below come from one sample, sequenced in a study of gamma-delta T cells after stem cell transplantation. TCRdb fed the RT-PCR reads into CATT to redo clone calling. Of thousands of delta-chain clones in the sample, approximately 1.3% are singletons; the top ten hold 22%. What was sequenced was gamma-delta T cells. All receptors come from a human donor. It is not recorded whose cells these are; they may come from a transplant donor.

With respect to this clone: Translating this DNA gives a protein that differs at residue 16 from the TCRdb one, which belongs to a much larger clone; a read error is likely, and the protein shown is this translation. V is TRDV2 and J is TRDJ1; 10 positions agree with TRDD3. The CDR3 contains 17 residues. In germline, CDR1 is GEAIGNYY, CDR2 EKD. CDR3 DNA: TGTGCCTGTGACAGCCTGAGGGGGATACGCGGGACCGATAAACTCACCTTT. It is translated as CACDSLRGIRGTDKLTF.

V and J are TRDV2 and TRDJ1; 12 nucleotides agree with TRDD3. The CDR3 sequence is 19 residues long. The ends lost 0 bases at V and 0 bases at J; junction bases unmatched: 10. Germline V gene sequence: CDR1 GEAIGNYY, CDR2 EKD. In DNA, the CDR3 is TGTGCCTGTGACACCGTTTCGACTGGGGGATACCATTACACCGATAAACTCATCTTT. Protein sequence: CACDTVSTGGYHYTDKLIF.

This clone was seen more than once but under ten times. This likely reflects a read error, since a far larger clone is one base away. Within the sample, other DNA sequences also encode this same CDR3. This chain joins TRDV1 and TRDJ4, with 12 bases aligning to TRDD3. Germline CDR1 TSWWSYY, CDR2 QGS. V was clipped by 4 bases and J by 5 bases; unmatched bases: 23. The CDR3 runs to 20 residues. The CDR3 DNA is TGTGCTCTTGGGGGCCTCGGTTTTTACCCAGCACTGGGGGATACCCGGCCCCTGATCTTT. As protein: CALGGLGFYPALGDTRPLIF.

To note about this clone: The protein recorded in TCRdb matches a much larger clone and deviates from this DNA's translation at residue 4, suggesting a read error; the protein here is obtained by translating the DNA. The chain is built from TRDV2 and TRDJ1; 13 bases map to TRDD3. The CDR3 contains 20 residues. In germline, CDR1 is GEAIGNYY, CDR2 EKD. The CDR3 loop reads CACGTLILGDTRVNTDKLIF. CDR3 DNA sequence: TGTGCCTGTGGCACCCTAATACTGGGGGATACGCGGGTTAACACCGATAAACTCATCTTT.

This clone was observed a handful of times. TCRdb shows a much larger clone's protein in place of this DNA's translation, and the two differ at residue 11, likely through a read error; the protein shown is translated from the DNA. V is TRDV2 and J is TRDJ3; TRDD3 matches 13 bases. The germline gives CDR1 GEAIGNYY, CDR2 EKD. The CDR3 consists of 20 residues. The V segment lost 0 bases and the J segment 1 base; nucleotides outside the gene matches: 5. CDR3 nucleotides: TGTGCCTGTGACACCGTACTGGGGGATACGAGATCCTGGGACACCCGACAGATGTTTTTC. Amino acid sequence: CACDTVLGDTRSWDTRQMFF.

This clone is classed as hyperexpanded (1% or more). Other DNA sequences in the same sample also yield this CDR3. This chain's CDR3 is CACDSLRGIRGTDKLIF. CDR3 nucleotide sequence: TGTGCCTGTGACAGCCTGAGGGGGATACGCGGGACCGATAAACTCATCTTT. The chain uses TRDV2 and TRDJ1, with TRDD3 identical over 10 bases. This CDR3 comprises 17 residues. Germline V CDR1 and CDR2: GEAIGNYY, EKD. The V and J ends lost 2 bases and 2 bases, in that order; junction bases with no gene match: 10.

This clone has just a few counts. The protein TCRdb gives is from a much larger clone and does not agree with this DNA's translation at residue 14, likely a read error; the protein shown here comes from the DNA. The chain links TRDV2 to TRDJ3; D might be TRDD3 (7 bases). The CDR3 length is 20 residues. CDR1 and CDR2 from the germline V gene are GEAIGNYY and EKD. This CDR3 is CACDKALGFLSSWGTRQMFF. As DNA, the CDR3 is TGTGCCTGTGACAAAGCACTGGGGTTCCTAAGCTCCTGGGGCACCCGACAGATGTTTTTC.

Note on this clone: This sequence is one base from a far larger clone and is likely a read error. The J gene is TRDJ4, the V gene TRDV1; 12 positions match TRDD3. The CDR3 loop spans 20 amino acids. CDR1 TSWWSYY and CDR2 QGS come from the germline V gene. The chain's CDR3 is CALGGLGFYPALGDTRPLTF. For the CDR3, the DNA is TGTGCTCTTGGGGGCCTTGGTTTTTACCCAGCACTGGGGGATACCCGGCCCCTGACCTTT.

This clone turned up a few times. The amino acid sequence in TCRdb belongs to a much larger clone and departs from this DNA's translation at residue 14, likely a sequencing read error; the sequence shown is translated from the DNA. This sequence joins TRDV2 and TRDJ2; tentatively, D is TRDD3 (6 bases). The CDR3 is 16 residues long. CDR1 is GEAIGNYY and CDR2 is EKD in the germline V gene. CDR3 DNA sequence: TGTGCCTGTGACACAATTGGGGGGTCTTTGACAGCACAACCCTTCTTT. Translated: CACDTIGGSLTAQPFF.

This clone is large within its sample. Different DNA sequences within this sample yield the same CDR3. CDR3 protein: CACDLMGPPREDTDKLIF. In DNA form, the CDR3 reads TGTGCCTGTGACTTAATGGGGCCCCCCCGGGAGGACACCGATAAACTCATCTTT. The chain links TRDV2 to TRDJ1, with TRDD3 as a possible D gene (5 bases). The ends were cut back, 3 bases at V and 0 bases at J, with 22 bases in the middle. CDR3 length equals 18 residues. Germline-derived CDR1 and CDR2 are GEAIGNYY and EKD.

In this sample, this clone turned up many times. A far larger clone lies a single base away; this is likely a read error. The V call is TRDV2, the J call TRDJ1; D perhaps matches TRDD3 (6 bases). The CDR3 has 15 residues. CDR1 is GEAIGNYY and CDR2 is EKD in the germline V gene. V was pared by 5 bases and J by 2 bases, with 17 bases between. DNA of the CDR3: TGTGCCTGTGGCAAGGTGGGGGGCCAAACCGATAAACTCATCTTT. Protein product: CACGKVGGQTDKLIF.

Note on this clone: This likely reflects a read error, since a far larger clone is one base away. Other DNA sequences from this sample encode an identical CDR3 as well. The chain combines TRDV2 with TRDJ1; perhaps TRDD3 as D (6 bases). The CDR3 spans 15 residues. Germline lookup yields CDR1 GEAIGNYY and CDR2 EKD. The V gene lost 4 bases and the J gene lost 8 bases, with 22 bases spanning the gap. CDR3 sequence (DNA): TGTGCCTGTGAAGAACTGGGAGATACGCGCTTAAAACTCATCTTT. Translating it yields CACEELGDTRLKLIF.

This clone appeared a few times. A far larger clone is off by one base, so a read error is likely. Other DNA sequences from this sample encode an identical CDR3 as well. The CDR3 protein is CACDALVLGDSDKLIF. Written as DNA, the CDR3 is TGTGCCTGTGACGCGCTGGTACTGGGGGATTCCGATAAACTCATCTTT. The genes are TRDV2 and TRDJ1; 10 nucleotides agree with TRDD3. The V gene's germline CDR1 is GEAIGNYY and CDR2 EKD. This CDR3 contains 16 residues. V lost 3 bases and J lost 3; bases outside the gene matches: 9.

Notes on this clone: It differs at one base from a far larger clone, so likely a read error. In the same sample, other DNA sequences code for this CDR3. CDR3 sequence reads: CACDTVLGDTKSWDTRQMFF. CDR3 coding DNA: TGTGCCTGCGACACCGTACTGGGGGATACGAAATCCTGGGACACCCGACAGATGTTTTTC. J is TRDJ3 and V is TRDV2; TRDD3 matches 13 bases. CDR1 GEAIGNYY and CDR2 EKD come from the germline V gene. The CDR3 runs to 20 residues.

The sample holds a few counts of this clone. Since a far larger clone is one base different, this is likely a read error. This sample includes further DNA sequences coding for the same CDR3. This chain connects TRDV2 to TRDJ1; TRDD3 aligns across 9 bases. The CDR3 is made up of 20 amino acids. CDR1 is GEAIGNYY and CDR2 is EKD in the germline V gene. CDR3 protein: CACDPLVATGGESYTDKLIF. CDR3 DNA sequence: TGTGCCTGTGACCCCTTAGTTGCTACTGGGGGAGAATCGTACACTGATAAACTCATCTTT.

With regard to this clone: A far larger clone lies a single base away; this is likely a read error. The rearrangement uses TRDV2 and TRDJ3; 12 positions match TRDD3. The CDR3 length is 21 residues. Germline-derived CDR1 and CDR2 are GEAIGNYY and EKD. CDR3 loop: CACDTSGGYARSSWDARQMFF. For the CDR3, the DNA is TGTGCCTGTGACACGTCTGGGGGATACGCCCGAAGCTCCTGGGACGCCCGACAGATGTTTTTC.

With regard to this clone: TCRdb assigns this DNA the protein of a much larger clone, which departs from its translation at residue 19; this likely reflects a read error, and the protein shown comes from translating the DNA. V usage is TRDV2 and J usage is TRDJ1; 9 bases line up with TRDD3. Germline values: CDR1 GEAIGNYY, CDR2 EKD. The CDR3 covers 20 residues. CDR3 coding DNA: TGTGCCTGTGACACCGTAAGTCCCTTGGGGGATAAAAGGGACACCGATAAACTCACCTTT. Protein product: CACDTVSPLGDKRDTDKLTF.

This clone was observed a handful of times. This DNA's translation and the protein TCRdb lists, from a much larger clone, do not match at residue 10, likely due to a read error; the protein shown is translated from the DNA. This chain uses TRDV2 with TRDJ1; 10 nucleotides match TRDD3. Per the germline V gene, CDR1 is GEAIGNYY and CDR2 is EKD. V lost 3 bases to trimming and J lost 1 base; unmatched junction nucleotides: 7. The CDR3 extends over 16 amino acids. This CDR3 is CACDVLGDWSTDKLIF. The DNA for the CDR3 is TGTGCCTGTGACGTACTGGGGGATTGGAGCACCGATAAACTCATCTTT.

This clone was observed many times. This probably arose from a read error, given a far larger clone one base away. The chain recombines TRDV2 with TRDJ1, with a weak D call TRDD2 (8 bases). Germline CDR1 GEAIGNYY, CDR2 EKD. Trimming removed 3 bases from V and 4 bases from J, with 29 bases in between. CDR3 length: 19 amino acids. CDR3: CACDAAAFLKVGDLDKLIF. The CDR3 nucleotides are TGTGCCTGTGACGCCGCGGCCTTCCTAAAGGTGGGGGACCTCGATAAACTCATCTTT.

As to this clone: The likely explanation is a read error, given a far larger clone one base away. The chain recombines TRDV2 with TRDJ1; 12 bases fit TRDD3. V was clipped by 0 bases and J by 1 base; unmatched bases: 11. This CDR3 is 19 amino acids long. Germline-derived CDR1 and CDR2 are GEAIGNYY and EKD. The CDR3 nucleotides are TGTGCCTGTGACACCGTTCTTACTGGGGGATACAGGTGCACCGATAAACTCATCTTT. This encodes CACDTVLTGGYRCTDKLIF.

This clone has more than one count but fewer than ten. A far larger clone is one nucleotide away, so this likely arose from a read error. The sample carries other DNA sequences with the same CDR3. The chain carries TRDV1 and TRDJ4, with 12 bases identical to TRDD3. The CDR3 totals 20 residues. V was pared by 4 bases and J by 5 bases, with 23 bases of the junction left unmatched. Germline loops: CDR1 TSWWSYY, CDR2 QGS. The CDR3 DNA sequence: TGTGCTCTTGGGGGCCTTGGTTTTTACCCGGCACTGGGGGATACCCGGCCCCTGATCTTT. Amino acid sequence: CALGGLGFYPALGDTRPLIF.

As to this clone: With a far larger clone one base away, a read error is the likely cause. Other nucleotide sequences from this sample produce the same CDR3. The chain combines TRDV2 with TRDJ1; possible D gene TRDD3, 5 bases. This CDR3 comprises 14 residues. Germline V CDR1 and CDR2: GEAIGNYY, EKD. The CDR3 loop is CACDTVGETDKLIF. The DNA for the CDR3 is TGTGCCTGTGACACAGTTGGGGAAACCGATAAACTCATATTT.

Notes on this clone: The protein recorded in TCRdb matches a much larger clone and deviates from this DNA's translation at residue 9, suggesting a read error; the protein here is obtained by translating the DNA. The chain carries TRDV2 and TRDJ1; D is ambiguous. The germline CDR1 and CDR2 sequences are GEAIGNYY and EKD. V lost 3 bases and J lost 0, with 22 bases in between. This CDR3 spans 18 amino acids. As DNA, the CDR3 is TGTGCCTGTGACCTTATTACCTTGGAGACACAGTACACCGATAAACTCATCTTT. Its protein is CACDLITLETQYTDKLIF.

Comments on this clone: With a far larger clone one base away, a read error is the likely cause. Other DNA variants within this sample encode the same CDR3. The rearrangement joins TRDV2 to TRDJ1; the match to TRDD3 covers 10 bases. Looked up from germline, CDR1 is GEAIGNYY and CDR2 is EKD. CDR3 length equals 16 residues. The CDR3 spells CACDVLGDWNTDKLIF. The CDR3 region has the DNA TGTGCCTGTGACGTACTGGGGGATTGGAACACCGATAAACTTATCTTT.

Turning to this clone: This DNA's translation differs at residue 13 from TCRdb's protein, which comes from a much larger clone; a read error is likely, and the protein shown is translated from the DNA. The J gene is TRDJ1, the V gene TRDV2, with 9 bases aligning to TRDD3. Germline CDR1 GEAIGNYY, CDR2 EKD. The CDR3 length is 19 residues. The V gene end was trimmed by 2 bases and the J gene end by 1 base; junction bases not matched to a gene: 16. CDR3 residues: CACDRVLVTGGHCTDKLIF. CDR3 nucleotides: TGTGCCTGTGACAGGGTCCTGGTCACTGGGGGACACTGCACCGATAAACTCATCTTT.

Only a few counts were recorded for this clone. TCRdb's entry gives the protein of a much larger clone, which mismatches this DNA's translation at residue 12, likely from a read error; the protein reported here is translated from the DNA. The chain combines TRDV2 with TRDJ1; the match to TRDD2 covers 7 bases. Germline V lookup: CDR1 GEAIGNYY, CDR2 EKD. CDR3 size: 18 residues. Trimming at V came to 3 bases and at J to 1 base, leaving 16 bases not matched to a gene. The CDR3 DNA reads TGTGCCTGTGACGGCCTTCCTCTACGGGGAGGAGTCACCGATAAACTCATCTTT. Translation: CACDGLPLRGGVTDKLIF.

Only a few counts were recorded for this clone. The protein recorded in TCRdb matches a much larger clone and deviates from this DNA's translation at residue 12, suggesting a read error; the protein here is obtained by translating the DNA. The CDR3 coding sequence is TGTGCCTGTGACGGCCTTCCTACTGGGGGAAAGTGCACCGATAAACTCATCTTT. Encoded protein: CACDGLPTGGKCTDKLIF. The chain couples TRDV2 to TRDJ1; the D gene could be TRDD2 or TRDD3 (9 bases each). This CDR3 comprises 18 residues. The ends were cut back, 3 bases at V and 1 base at J, with 23 bases in the middle. The V gene's germline CDR1 is GEAIGNYY and CDR2 EKD.